Following are 15 T cell receptor beta chains from one sample sequenced in a study of T cells in localized non-small cell lung cancer. The table came from immunoSEQ multiplex PCR; TCRdb's copy has only in-frame clones and leaves some out. This sample has around 96,000 clones, with approximately 91% found just once. The material sequenced was PBMCs, taken before any cancer treatment. Receptor source: a woman between 40 and 69 years old with stage II squamous cell lung carcinoma.

The gene calls are TRBV6-5 and TRBJ1-3; maybe TRBD1 (5 bases). Germline-derived CDR1 and CDR2 are MNHEY and SVGAGI. Trimming stripped 0 bases from V and 4 bases from J, with 13 bases between. CDR3 length equals 16 residues. CDR3 region: CASSYSRGADGNTIYF. The CDR3 DNA reads as TGTGCCAGCAGTTACTCCAGAGGGGCAGACGGAAACACCATATATTTT.

The chain employs TRBV15 and TRBJ2-5; D may match TRBD1 or TRBD2 (5 bases each). Between the trimmed V and J ends, which lost 1 base and 5 bases, there was a span of 8 bases. Germline CDR1 LNHNV, CDR2 YYDKDF (reference sequence). The CDR3 is made up of 13 amino acids. CDR3 region: CATSRAGTETQYF. For the CDR3, the DNA is TGTGCCACCAGCAGAGCAGGGACGGAGACCCAGTACTTC.

CDR3 coding DNA: TGTGCCATCAGTACGGGACAGGGGGAGACGGATACGCAGTATTTT. Its translation: CAISTGQGETDTQYF. The genes are TRBV10-3 and TRBJ2-3, with 11 nucleotides matching TRBD1. This CDR3 spans 15 amino acids. Germline CDR1 and CDR2: ENHRY and SYGVKD. The trim removed 5 bases at V and 6 bases at J, leaving 7 bases unmatched.

V is TRBV19 and J is TRBJ1-2; the match to TRBD1 covers 10 bases. The germline V gene encodes CDR1 LNHDA and CDR2 SQIVND (reference sequence). The V and J ends lost 9 bases and 1 base, in that order; junction bases with no gene match: 14. CDR3 size: 17 residues. This CDR3 reads CARSRTGGLFNNYGYTF. CDR3 coding DNA: TGTGCCAGGAGCCGGACAGGGGGATTGTTTAATAACTATGGCTACACCTTC.

This rearrangement joins TRBV7-6 to TRBJ2-1; perhaps TRBD1 as D (7 bases). The V and J ends lost 4 bases and 9 bases respectively, with 13 bases between them. Germline V lookup: CDR1 SGHVS, CDR2 FNYEAQ. This CDR3 has 13 residues. CDR3 in amino acids: CASSSPGGIEQFF. The CDR3 DNA follows: TGTGCCAGCAGCTCCCCAGGGGGGATTGAGCAGTTCTTC. The complete variable domain, with remaining parts taken from reference TRBV7-6 and TRBJ2-1, reads GAGVSQSPRYKVTKRGQDVALRCDPISGHVSLYWYRQALGQGPEFLTYFNYEAQQDKSGLPNDRFSAERPEGSISTLTIQRTEQRDSAMYRCASSSPGGIEQFFGPGTRLTVL.

This chain joins TRBV6-5 and TRBJ2-3; D ambiguous. Germline V gene lookup returns CDR1 MNHEY and CDR2 SVGAGI. V shed 7 bases and J shed 4 bases, with 12 bases lying between them. The CDR3 contains 13 residues. The CDR3 protein is CASNDLMADTQYF. DNA for the CDR3: TGTGCCAGCAATGATCTTATGGCAGATACGCAGTATTTT.

CDR3 bases: TGTGCCAGCAGCTTAAGGCCTGACACTGAAGCTTTCTTT. Its protein product is CASSLRPDTEAFF. The rearrangement joins TRBV7-7 to TRBJ1-1; D call uncertain. V was trimmed by 2 bases and J by 3 bases, leaving 7 bases between them. Germline CDR1 is SSHAT and CDR2 is FNYEAQ (reference sequence). The CDR3 totals 13 residues. The whole variable domain, filled in from reference TRBV7-7 and TRBJ1-1, reads GAGVSQSPRYKVTKRGQDVTLRCDPISSHATLYWYQQALGQGPEFLTYFNYEAQPDKSGLPSDRFSAERPEGSISTLTIQRTEQRDSAMYRCASSLRPDTEAFFGQGTRLTVV.

CDR3 sequence: CASSPRTSVEYEQYF. The CDR3 DNA sequence: TGTGCCAGCAGCCCCAGGACTAGCGTTGAGTACGAGCAGTACTTC. The gene calls are TRBV7-9 and TRBJ2-5; TRBD2 matches at 9 bases. The J call may be mistaken, given a closer DNA end match to TRBJ2-7. CDR3 size: 15 residues. Germline values: CDR1 SEHNR, CDR2 FQNEAQ (reference sequence).

The rearrangement uses TRBV11-2 and TRBJ2-3; tentative D call: TRBD1 (6 bases). The CDR3 loop spans 15 amino acids. Germline V gene lookup returns CDR1 SGHAT and CDR2 FQNNGV. Trimming cost V 3 bases and J 4 bases, with 14 bases left between them. CDR3 sequence (DNA): TGTGCCAGCAGCTTCAGGGGCATGAGAGCAGATACGCAGTATTTT. It translates to CASSFRGMRADTQYF.

The chain links TRBV5-4 to TRBJ1-1; D is perhaps TRBD1 (5 bases). This CDR3 contains 13 residues. Trimming took off 0 bases at V and 10 bases at J, with 13 bases between the two ends. Germline V gives CDR1 SGHNT, CDR2 YYREEE (reference sequence). CDR3 sequence reads: CASSLGPSGRAFF. The CDR3 DNA follows: TGTGCCAGCAGCTTGGGACCCTCAGGGAGAGCTTTCTTT. Looking up the rest from reference TRBV5-4 and TRBJ1-1 gives the full variable domain: ETGVTQSPTHLIKTRGQQVTLRCSSQSGHNTVSWYQQALGQGPQFIFQYYREEENGRGNFPPRFSGLQFPNYSSELNVNALELDDSALYLCASSLGPSGRAFFGQGTRLTVV.

The chain recombines TRBV5-1 with TRBJ1-6; no definite D call. Between the trimmed V and J ends, which lost 4 bases and 9 bases, there was a span of 20 bases. Germline CDR1 SGHRS, CDR2 YFSETQ. This CDR3 comprises 16 residues. This chain's CDR3 is CASSLSGSRHGSPLHF. CDR3 sequence (DNA): TGCGCCAGCAGCCTCTCAGGCAGTCGGCACGGTTCACCCCTCCACTTT.

This chain links TRBV6-5 with TRBJ2-1; D assignment may be TRBD1 or TRBD2 (6 bases each). The V and J ends lost 5 bases and 10 bases respectively, with 15 bases between them. The germline CDR1 and CDR2 sequences are MNHEY and SVGAGI. The CDR3 consists of 13 residues. Written as DNA, the CDR3 is TGTGCCAGCAGTAGGGGGTTGGGGAGGGAGCAGTTCTTC. Its translation: CASSRGLGREQFF.

This rearrangement joins TRBV6-6 to TRBJ2-1; TRBD2 matches 8 bases. Germline V gene sequence: CDR1 MNHNY, CDR2 SVGAGI (reference sequence). Losses at the gene ends were 7 bases for V and 5 bases for J; bases not matched to a gene: 4. This CDR3 has 13 amino acids. CDR3 in DNA: TGTGCCAGCATCGGGGGGGCAGACAATGAGCAGTTCTTC. Its protein is CASIGGADNEQFF.

CDR3 in amino acids: CASSLSVNTEAFF. The CDR3, as DNA: TGTGCCAGCAGCTTGTCGGTGAACACTGAAGCTTTCTTT. The genes are TRBV5-6 and TRBJ1-1; D is undetermined. Germline assignment: CDR1 SGHDT and CDR2 YYEEEE. V lost 1 base, J lost 0 bases, and 4 bases lay in between. This CDR3 region has 13 residues.

The count of this clone is one. This chain connects TRBV7-6 to TRBJ2-2; D gene unclear. The CDR3 length is 14 residues. Trimming took off 7 bases at V and 5 bases at J, with 14 bases between the two ends. The germline V gene has CDR1 SGHVS and CDR2 FNYEAQ. The CDR3 bases are TGTGCCAGCAAAAGAGATCCAGTTACCGGGGAGCTGTTTTTT. It is translated as CASKRDPVTGELFF.